The 27 T cell receptor beta chains below come from one sample, sequenced in a study of human T cells and chemical hapten exposure. TCRdb called the RACE reads again in MiXCR, with one record for every CDR3 protein. The sample lists roughly 38,000 distinct CDR3 sequences; more than 3% were seen once. The sample's time point: patch test 1, 2 weeks after DPC sensitization. Treatment in this sample: therapeutic diphenylcyclopropenone sensitization with weekly scalp DPC. It was unfractionated whole blood from which total RNA was extracted. Sample: whole blood, taken in connection with sensitization to the hapten diphenylcyclopropenone (DPC). The source of these receptors is a man aged 45-65 years with alopecia areata. Some clones in this sample may be carry-over from other donors' samples.

This clonotype was found many times. The chain joins TRBV7-2 to TRBJ2-2; maybe TRBD2 (6 bases). The CDR3 length is 16 residues. V lost 6 bases and J lost 1, with 15 bases in between. Germline values: CDR1 SGHTA, CDR2 FQGNSA. The CDR3 region is CASSPHGRGNTGELFF. The CDR3 DNA reads as TGTGCCAGCAGTCCCCATGGGCGGGGGAACACCGGGGAGCTGTTTTTT.

This clonotype has at least ten counts. V and J are TRBV7-2 and TRBJ2-7; TRBD1 agrees at 8 bases. The V and J ends lost 4 bases and 1 base, in that order; junction bases with no gene match: 9. The CDR3 is made up of 16 amino acids. Germline loops: CDR1 SGHTA, CDR2 FQGNSA. The CDR3 sequence: CASSSTGGPPSYEQYF. CDR3 DNA: TGTGCCAGCAGCTCCACAGGGGGTCCTCCTTCCTACGAGCAGTACTTC.

In its sample, this clonotype was seen many times. The chain combines TRBV5-4 with TRBJ2-3; the D gene is possibly TRBD2 (6 bases). V dropped 4 bases and J dropped 1 base, with 13 bases sitting between them. Germline assignment: CDR1 SGHNT and CDR2 YYREEE (reference sequence). The CDR3 covers 15 residues. CDR3: CASSHWVAGTDTQYF. The CDR3 DNA follows: TGTGCCAGCAGCCATTGGGTAGCGGGCACAGATACGCAGTATTTT.

In this sample, this clonotype turned up many times. This sequence joins TRBV7-6 and TRBJ2-1, with TRBD2 identical over 11 bases. Losses at the gene ends were 5 bases for V and 5 bases for J; bases not matched to a gene: 8. The CDR3 loop spans 16 amino acids. Per the germline V gene, CDR1 is SGHVS and CDR2 is FNYEAQ. CDR3 sequence: CASSLLAGGGNNEQFF. The CDR3 bases are TGTGCCAGCAGCCTCCTAGCGGGAGGAGGGAACAATGAGCAGTTCTTC.

This clonotype occurred many times. The chain has TRBV5-6 and TRBJ2-4; D possibly corresponds to TRBD1 (6 bases). Trimming cost V 2 bases and J 0 bases, with 9 bases left between them. CDR1 and CDR2 from the germline V gene are SGHDT and YYEEEE. The CDR3 covers 15 residues. The CDR3 region has the DNA TGTGCCAGCAGCTTACAGGGCCTAGCCAAAAACATTCAGTACTTC. It codes for CASSLQGLAKNIQYF. Looking up the rest from reference TRBV5-6 and TRBJ2-4 gives the full variable domain: DAGVTQSPTHLIKTRGQQVTLRCSPKSGHDTVSWYQQALGQGPQFIFQYYEEEERQRGNFPDRFSGHQFPNYSSELNVNALLLGDSALYLCASSLQGLAKNIQYFGAGTRLSVL.

In its sample, this clonotype was seen many times. V and J are TRBV20-1 and TRBJ1-5; D call uncertain. Trimming shortened V by 0 bases and J by 12 bases, and 18 bases separated the two germline ends. The CDR3 consists of 14 residues. Germline V gene lookup returns CDR1 DFQATT and CDR2 SNEGSKA (reference sequence). The CDR3 is CSARDRTPLPVQHF. DNA for the CDR3: TGCAGTGCTAGAGATCGAACTCCCCTCCCCGTCCAGCATTTT.

This clonotype was seen many times. The chain couples TRBV19 to TRBJ2-1, with D possibly matching TRBD2 (6 bases). The CDR3 loop spans 15 amino acids. Between the trimmed V and J ends, which lost 4 bases and 3 bases, there was a span of 13 bases. Looked up from germline, CDR1 is LNHDA and CDR2 is SQIVND (reference sequence). CDR3 sequence reads: CASSTSSAGYNEQFF. DNA for the CDR3: TGTGCCAGTAGTACCTCTAGCGCCGGCTACAATGAGCAGTTCTTC. Supplemented by reference TRBV19 and TRBJ2-1, the full variable domain reads DGGITQSPKYLFRKEGQNVTLSCEQNLNHDAMYWYRQDPGQGLRLIYYSQIVNDFQKGDIAEGYSVSREKKESFPLTVTSAQKNPTAFYLCASSTSSAGYNEQFFGPGTRLTVL.

This clonotype was seen many times. This rearrangement joins TRBV16 to TRBJ2-1; D not certain. Germline V CDR1 and CDR2: KGHSY, FQNENV. The V end lost 2 bases, the J end lost 8 bases, and 13 bases lay between the germline ends. This CDR3 region has 14 residues. CDR3 nucleotide sequence: TGTGCCAGCAGCCAACTGACTGGCCCCGATGAGCAGTTCTTC. Translation gives CASSQLTGPDEQFF.

This clonotype was recorded many times. J is TRBJ2-3 and V is TRBV29-1, with 12 bases that match TRBD2. The length of the CDR3 is 15 residues. The J segment lost 3 bases and the V segment lost 5 bases, leaving 6 bases of the junction unmatched. Per germline, CDR1 SQVTM and CDR2 ANQGSEA. The CDR3 coding sequence is TGCAGCGTTAAAGGACTAGCGGGAAGGACAGATACGCAGTATTTT. Its protein is CSVKGLAGRTDTQYF.

This clonotype was recorded many times. The chain is built from TRBV19 and TRBJ2-2; D is undetermined. V was clipped by 3 bases and J by 2 bases, with 10 bases between them. The CDR3 sequence is 15 residues long. Germline assignment: CDR1 LNHDA and CDR2 SQIVND (reference sequence). The CDR3 sequence: CASSIQGINTGELFF. In nucleotides, the CDR3 is TGTGCCAGTAGTATTCAAGGGATCAACACCGGGGAGCTGTTTTTT.

This clonotype was picked up many times. The chain is built from TRBV2 and TRBJ1-4; D possibly corresponds to TRBD1 (6 bases). The CDR3 has 12 residues. The germline CDR1 and CDR2 sequences are SNHLY and FYNNEI. Trimming shortened V by 5 bases and J by 11 bases, and 12 bases separated the two germline ends. The CDR3 reads CASSLRGNKLFF. Written as DNA, the CDR3 is TGTGCCAGCAGTCTGAGGGGGAATAAACTGTTTTTT.

This clonotype was picked up many times. This sequence joins TRBV20-1 and TRBJ2-1, with 10 bases fitting TRBD2. CDR1 DFQATT and CDR2 SNEGSKA come from the germline V gene (reference sequence). The CDR3 extends over 13 amino acids. J was trimmed by 11 bases and V by 7 bases; bases with no gene match: 11. The CDR3 DNA reads as TGCAGTGTTCCGTCTAGCGGGAGTAACAAGCAGTTCTTC. This codes for CSVPSSGSNKQFF.

This clonotype ranks as medium-sized. V is TRBV27 and J is TRBJ1-5; D remains unclear. Trimming removed 2 bases at V and 7 bases at J, with 12 bases between. The CDR3 totals 14 residues. Germline V gives CDR1 MNHEY, CDR2 SMNVEV (reference sequence). The CDR3, as DNA: TGTGCCAGCAGTTTAGAATTCAGGTCACAGCCCCAGCATTTT. Protein: CASSLEFRSQPQHF.

This clonotype was detected ten times or more. The rearrangement uses TRBV2 and TRBJ2-5; D is unresolved. From germline, CDR1 is SNHLY and CDR2 FYNNEI. The CDR3 has 14 residues. V lost 6 bases, J lost 3 bases, and 14 bases lay in between. CDR3 protein: CASRRTSVEETQYF. The CDR3 DNA reads TGTGCCAGCAGGAGGACCAGCGTAGAAGAGACCCAGTACTTC.

This clonotype came up many times. This rearrangement joins TRBV21-1 to TRBJ2-7; TRBD1 is taken as the D call from the table, unchecked against the DNA. TRBV21-1 is classified as a pseudogene. This CDR3 is 12 amino acids long. CDR3 residues: CASTDRVYEQYF. The CDR3 DNA reads TGTGCCAGCACCGACAGGGTGTACGAGCAGTACTTC.

This clonotype was counted ten times or more. The chain couples TRBV7-9 to TRBJ2-7, with D possibly TRBD2 on 5 matching bases. Between the trimmed V and J ends, which lost 2 bases and 2 bases, there was a span of 10 bases. Germline loops: CDR1 SEHNR, CDR2 FQNEAQ (reference sequence). The CDR3 is 14 amino acids. As DNA, the CDR3 is TGTGCCAGCAGCTTAAGGAGCGGAGCCTACGAGCAGTACTTC. Translated: CASSLRSGAYEQYF.

This clonotype was counted at least ten times. The rearrangement uses TRBV6-5 and TRBJ2-3; 7 bases fit TRBD1. The CDR3 contains 15 residues. Looked up from germline, CDR1 is MNHEY and CDR2 is SVGAGI. The ends lost 0 bases at V and 1 base at J; junction bases unmatched: 1. The CDR3, as DNA: TGTGCCAGCAGTTACTCAGGACAGGGCACAGATACGCAGTATTTT. Translation: CASSYSGQGTDTQYF.

This clonotype was seen at least ten times. The chain has TRBV13 and TRBJ1-3; no reliable D call. The V and J ends lost 1 base and 1 base respectively, with 8 bases between them. The CDR3 consists of 15 residues. Looked up from germline, CDR1 is PRHDT and CDR2 is FYEKMQ (reference sequence). The CDR3 bases are TGTGCCAGCAGCTTAGACAGCCGATCTGGAAACACCATATATTTT. Translating gives CASSLDSRSGNTIYF.

This clonotype was detected ten times or more. The chain recombines TRBV20-1 with TRBJ1-5; D gene uncertain. This CDR3 has 12 amino acids. CDR1 is DFQATT, CDR2 SNEGSKA, per germline (reference sequence). Trimming took 6 bases from V and 6 from J, leaving 12 bases between them. The CDR3 spells CSASRGIQPQHF. For the CDR3, the DNA is TGCAGTGCCAGCCGGGGAATTCAGCCCCAGCATTTT.

In the case of this clonotype: A read error may explain this, as a much larger clone is one base away. This chain links TRBV7-3 with TRBJ2-5; D possibly corresponds to TRBD2 (5 bases). The germline V and J ends were trimmed by 8 bases and 7 bases, with 17 bases remaining between them. The germline V gene encodes CDR1 SGHTA and CDR2 FQGTGA. This CDR3 is built from 13 residues. Here the CDR3 DNA reads TGTGCCAGCGGCTCAGGACTGTCAGGGACCCAGTACTTC. Amino acid sequence: CASGSGLSGTQYF.

The J gene is TRBJ1-5, the V gene TRBV7-9; D remains ambiguous. Germline CDR1 is SEHNR and CDR2 is FQNEAQ (reference sequence). CDR3 size: 12 residues. V was clipped by 7 bases and J by 4 bases, with 8 bases between them. CDR3 loop: CASNSLNQPQHF. The CDR3 bases are TGTGCCAGCAACAGTTTGAATCAGCCCCAGCATTTT.

In this sample, this clonotype turned up many times. The chain has TRBV25-1 and TRBJ2-1; the D call may be TRBD1 or TRBD2 (6 bases each). The V gene's germline CDR1 is MGHDK and CDR2 SYGVNS. Trimming stripped 0 bases from V and 8 bases from J, with 11 bases between. This CDR3 contains 14 residues. CDR3 region: CASSEYMGGHEQFF. The CDR3 DNA reads TGTGCCAGCAGTGAATATATGGGGGGCCATGAGCAGTTCTTC.

In its sample, this clonotype was seen many times. This sequence joins TRBV28 and TRBJ1-5, with 9 positions matching TRBD1. With V trimmed by 6 bases and J by 5 bases, 11 bases remained unmatched. The germline gives CDR1 MDHEN, CDR2 SYDVKM. CDR3 length: 16 residues. CDR3 amino acids: CASSPAGQGIYQPQHF. The DNA of the CDR3 is TGTGCCAGCAGCCCGGCAGGACAGGGGATCTATCAGCCCCAGCATTTT.

The CDR3 is CASSWDGYEQYF. The CDR3 DNA is TGCGCCAGCAGCTGGGACGGGTACGAGCAGTACTTC. This chain connects TRBV5-1 to TRBJ2-7; D is possibly TRBD1 or TRBD2 (5 bases each). The CDR3 sequence is 12 residues long. Trimming pared 3 bases from V and 4 bases from J, leaving 8 bases between. The germline V gene has CDR1 SGHRS and CDR2 YFSETQ.

This clonotype was picked up many times. Here the CDR3 DNA reads TGTGCCTGGAGACTAGCGGGAGAGGGCCTCTATGAGCAGTTCTTC. Amino acid sequence: CAWRLAGEGLYEQFF. The chain is built from TRBV30 and TRBJ2-1, with 11 positions matching TRBD2. V dropped 3 bases and J dropped 8; count of bases not matched to a gene: 9. From germline, CDR1 is GTSNPN and CDR2 SVGIG (reference sequence). The CDR3 covers 15 residues.

Ten or more counts support this clonotype. The chain carries TRBV29-1 and TRBJ2-2, with TRBD2 as a possible D gene (6 bases). The CDR3 loop spans 15 amino acids. Germline lookup yields CDR1 SQVTM and CDR2 ANQGSEA. V gave up 6 bases and J gave up 1 base, with 15 bases separating them. In DNA, the CDR3 is TGCAGCGTCGAAACCGGGACTGTGAACACCGGGGAGCTGTTTTTT. Translation: CSVETGTVNTGELFF.

This clonotype was counted many times. This chain joins TRBV6-1 and TRBJ1-2, with no clear D. The CDR3 covers 14 residues. Germline-derived CDR1 and CDR2 are MNHNS and SASEGT. Between the trimmed V and J ends, which lost 1 base and 5 bases, there was a span of 11 bases. The DNA of the CDR3 is TGTGCCAGCAGTGAAGGGCCGATAATTTATGGCTACACCTTC. It yields the protein CASSEGPIIYGYTF.